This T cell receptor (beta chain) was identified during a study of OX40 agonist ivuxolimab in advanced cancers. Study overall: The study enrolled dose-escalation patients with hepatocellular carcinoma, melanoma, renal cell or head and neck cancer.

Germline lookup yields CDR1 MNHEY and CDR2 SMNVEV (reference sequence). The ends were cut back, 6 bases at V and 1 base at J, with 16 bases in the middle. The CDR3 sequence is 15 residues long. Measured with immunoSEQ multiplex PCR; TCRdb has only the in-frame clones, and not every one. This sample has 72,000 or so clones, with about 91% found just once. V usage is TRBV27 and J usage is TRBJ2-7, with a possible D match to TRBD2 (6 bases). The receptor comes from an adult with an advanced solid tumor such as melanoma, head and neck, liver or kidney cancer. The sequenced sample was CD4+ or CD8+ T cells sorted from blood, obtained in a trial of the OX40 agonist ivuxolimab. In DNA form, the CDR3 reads TGTGCCAGCAGCCGTACCTCTGGGGGGTCCTACGAGCAGTACTTC. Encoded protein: CASSRTSGGSYEQYF.